Detailed here is one T cell receptor (beta chain). These data originate in a study of T cells in Graves' hyperthyroidism and ophthalmopathy. The CDR3 regions of TCR beta were amplified from RNA transcripts. Researchers ran a first-round RT-PCR on the TCR CDR3 using the HTBI primer set. TCRdb reanalysed the multiplex PCR reads using MiXCR and keeps one entry per CDR3 protein. Here the sample spans about 400,000 distinct CDR3 sequences, about 15% being singletons. Germline V gives CDR1 SGHAT, CDR2 FQNNGV. V lost 1 base and J lost 8; bases outside the gene matches: 11. The CDR3 has 15 residues. Material for sequencing was blood. The TCR was taken from a woman between 18 and 30 years old with Graves' hyperthyroidism. The chain carries TRBV11-2 and TRBJ2-7, with TRBD2 matching over 7 bases. CDR3: CASSLGEGRAYQQYF. In DNA, the CDR3 is TGTGCCAGCAGCTTAGGGGAGGGCAGGGCGTACCAGCAGTACTTC.